The clone carrying this T cell receptor (beta chain) was counted between two and nine times. Data came from immunoSEQ multiplex PCR; TCRdb stores just in-frame clones and leaves some out. The sample contains about 73,000 clones, 70% to 85% of which appear only once. These data originate in a study of blood T cell repertoires in COVID-19. Across the whole study: There were acute and convalescent COVID-19 samples, and they came from the United States, Italy and Spain.

This CDR3 is built from 14 residues. From germline, CDR1 is SGHKS and CDR2 YYEKEE (reference sequence). The V end lost 0 bases, the J end lost 3 bases, and 7 bases lay between the germline ends. The genes are TRBV5-5 and TRBJ2-1; D not certain. Sequences were obtained from peripheral blood. The source of this sequence is an older woman with acute or convalescent COVID-19. The CDR3 sequence is CASSLVQNYNEQFF. The CDR3, as DNA: TGTGCCAGCAGCTTGGTGCAGAACTACAATGAGCAGTTCTTC.